This passage covers 7 T cell receptor beta chains from one sample sequenced in a study of blood T cell repertoires in COVID-19. The repertoire was sequenced with immunoSEQ multiplex PCR; TCRdb's copy has only in-frame clones and lacks some. The sample yields hundreds of thousands of clones, around 88% seen once. The sequenced sample consisted of peripheral blood. Receptors originate from an elderly man with acute or convalescent COVID-19.

The chain employs TRBV3-1 (or the pseudogene TRBV3-2) and TRBJ2-5; 13 bases align to TRBD2. The trim removed 4 bases at V and 3 bases at J, leaving 5 bases unmatched. The CDR3 consists of 16 residues. Germline values: CDR1 LGHDT, CDR2 YNNKEL (reference sequence). CDR3 amino acids: CASSRTGLAGKETQYF. DNA of the CDR3: TGTGCCAGCAGCCGAACGGGACTAGCGGGGAAAGAGACCCAGTACTTC.

In its sample, this clone was seen once. The V call is TRBV7-3, the J call TRBJ2-2; 7 bases line up with TRBD2. This CDR3 is 16 amino acids long. Germline lookup yields CDR1 SGHTA and CDR2 FQGTGA. With 5 bases clipped from V and 0 bases from J, the junction kept 6 bases outside the gene matches. Here the CDR3 reads CASSRTSEANTGELFF. CDR3 bases: TGTGCCAGCAGCCGAACTAGCGAAGCGAACACCGGGGAGCTGTTTTTT.

V and J are TRBV19 and TRBJ1-5, with 7 bases identical to TRBD1. Germline V gene sequence: CDR1 LNHDA, CDR2 SQIVND (reference sequence). Trimming took 7 bases from V and 3 from J; bases not matched to a gene: 9. The CDR3 is 15 amino acids. CDR3 in amino acids: CASNARQGYNQPQHF. CDR3 nucleotide sequence: TGTGCCAGTAACGCGCGACAGGGTTACAATCAGCCCCAGCATTTT.

The J gene is TRBJ2-4, the V gene TRBV7-9; the D gene is possibly TRBD1 (5 bases). This CDR3 contains 13 residues. Germline-derived CDR1 and CDR2 are SEHNR and FQNEAQ (reference sequence). V was trimmed by 0 bases and J by 9 bases, leaving 9 bases between them. In nucleotides, the CDR3 is TGTGCCAGCAGCTTAGCGGGGCAGGCCATTCAGTACTTC. Amino acids: CASSLAGQAIQYF. The full variable domain, rest sourced from reference TRBV7-9 and TRBJ2-4, is DTGVSQNPRHKITKRGQNVTFRCDPISEHNRLYWYRQTLGQGPEFLTYFQNEAQLEKSRLLSDRFSAERPKGSFSTLEIQRTEQGDSAMYLCASSLAGQAIQYFGAGTRLSVL.

The chain joins TRBV4-1 to TRBJ2-3; 11 positions match TRBD2. J was trimmed by 5 bases and V by 4 bases; bases with no gene match: 11. This CDR3 comprises 17 residues. CDR1 MGHRA and CDR2 YSYEKL come from the germline V gene. The CDR3 sequence is CASSPLRTTSGGDTQYF. The CDR3 bases are TGCGCCAGCAGCCCCCTCAGAACAACTAGCGGGGGAGATACGCAGTATTTT.

This clone came up once. The chain carries TRBV10-3 and TRBJ1-2; 9 bases agree with TRBD1. The V and J ends lost 4 bases and 7 bases, in that order; junction bases with no gene match: 10. This CDR3 region has 15 residues. Looked up from germline, CDR1 is ENHRY and CDR2 is SYGVKD. CDR3 amino acids: CAISAGLDRGAGYTF. In nucleotides, the CDR3 is TGTGCCATCAGTGCGGGATTGGACAGGGGAGCTGGCTACACCTTC.

The V call is TRBV21-1, the J call TRBJ2-2; TRBD1, the table's D call, lacks a check against the DNA. TRBV21-1 corresponds to a pseudogene. CDR3 size: 16 residues. This CDR3 reads CASSMWDRANTGELFF. CDR3 in DNA: TGTGCCAGCAGCATGTGGGACAGGGCGAACACCGGGGAGCTGTTTTTT.